Shown below are 32 T cell receptor beta chains from a single sample sequenced in a study of blood T cell repertoires in COVID-19. TCRdb's table, derived via immunoSEQ multiplex PCR, lists solely in-frame clones and lacks some. The table records more than 200,000 clones, around four fifths of them present only once. The specimen was peripheral blood. The source is a middle-aged man with acute or convalescent COVID-19.

This clone was seen just once. The CDR3 loop is CASSHTSGSSEEQYF. The CDR3 DNA follows: TGTGCCAGCAGTCATACTAGCGGGAGTTCTGAGGAGCAGTACTTC. This chain joins TRBV6-5 and TRBJ2-7; 11 nucleotides agree with TRBD2. Losses at the gene ends were 5 bases for V and 7 bases for J; bases not matched to a gene: 10. This CDR3 has 15 residues. In germline, CDR1 is MNHEY, CDR2 SVGAGI.

V gene TRBV7-2 combines with J gene TRBJ1-6, with D unresolved. V was trimmed by 3 bases and J by 5 bases, leaving 8 bases between them. The CDR3 is 14 residues long. Germline assignment: CDR1 SGHTA and CDR2 FQGNSA. DNA of the CDR3: TGTGCCAGCAGCTTGTTTGCAGATAATTCACCCCTCCACTTT. This gives the protein CASSLFADNSPLHF.

This chain connects TRBV5-1 to TRBJ2-1, with TRBD2 as a possible D gene (6 bases). The CDR3 runs to 14 residues. Germline V CDR1 and CDR2: SGHRS, YFSETQ. Trimming took off 4 bases at V and 5 bases at J, with 13 bases between the two ends. In DNA, the CDR3 is TGCGCCAGCAGCCGGACTAAAGGAAACAATGAGCAGTTCTTC. It translates to CASSRTKGNNEQFF.

V and J are TRBV27 and TRBJ2-1; 14 bases line up with TRBD2. Trimming cost V 4 bases and J 5 bases; bases outside gene matches: 10. The CDR3 totals 18 residues. CDR1 MNHEY and CDR2 SMNVEV come from the germline V gene (reference sequence). CDR3 residues: CASSYRTSGGPRHNEQFF. CDR3 sequence (DNA): TGTGCCAGCAGTTACCGGACTAGCGGGGGGCCGCGCCACAATGAGCAGTTCTTC.

V and J are TRBV18 and TRBJ2-1; D may be TRBD2 (5 bases). This CDR3 has 13 amino acids. The V end lost 5 bases, the J end lost 9 bases, and 14 bases lay between the germline ends. From germline, CDR1 is KGHSH and CDR2 LQKENI. CDR3 sequence (DNA): TGTGCCAGCTCAGCTATCCTAGAGGGTGAGCAGTTCTTC. This gives the protein CASSAILEGEQFF. Full variable domain (missing parts from reference TRBV18 and TRBJ2-1): NAGVMQNPRHLVRRRGQEARLRCSPMKGHSHVYWYRQLPEEGLKFMVYLQKENIIDESGMPKERFSAEFPKEGPSILRIQQVVRGDSAAYFCASSAILEGEQFFGPGTRLTVL.

The rearrangement links TRBV11-2 to TRBJ2-3, with a possible D match to TRBD2 (7 bases). CDR1 is SGHAT and CDR2 is FQNNGV in the germline V gene. This CDR3 comprises 16 residues. Between the trimmed V and J ends, which lost 5 bases and 1 base, there was a span of 16 bases. The CDR3 DNA reads as TGTGCCAGCAGCCAAGGGGGGGTCGGGGGCACAGATACGCAGTATTTT. This sequence encodes CASSQGGVGGTDTQYF. Looking up the rest from reference TRBV11-2 and TRBJ2-3 gives the full variable domain: EAGVAQSPRYKIIEKRQSVAFWCNPISGHATLYWYQQILGQGPKLLIQFQNNGVVDDSQLPKDRFSAERLKGVDSTLKIQPAKLEDSAVYLCASSQGGVGGTDTQYFGPGTRLTVL.

In its sample, this clone was seen once. This chain uses TRBV6-1 with TRBJ1-2, with 11 bases identical to TRBD1. Germline CDR1 is MNHNS and CDR2 is SASEGT. V lost 4 bases to trimming and J lost 1 base; unmatched junction nucleotides: 5. The CDR3 is 16 amino acids. CDR3 in amino acids: CASSVIGTGGNYGYTF. DNA of the CDR3: TGTGCCAGCAGTGTCATTGGGACAGGGGGTAACTATGGCTACACCTTC.

V is TRBV5-1 and J is TRBJ1-5; D remains unclear. This CDR3 has 15 amino acids. CDR1 is SGHRS and CDR2 is YFSETQ in the germline V gene. Between the trimmed V and J ends, which lost 2 bases and 7 bases, there was a span of 16 bases. This CDR3 reads CASSLNTDTGQPQHF. DNA of the CDR3: TGCGCCAGCAGCTTAAACACGGATACGGGGCAGCCCCAGCATTTT.

The rearrangement uses TRBV30 and TRBJ1-5; D is unclear. Per germline, CDR1 GTSNPN and CDR2 SVGIG (reference sequence). The CDR3 is 13 amino acids. V was trimmed by 2 bases and J by 7 bases, leaving 12 bases between them. The CDR3 loop is CAWSPGRGQPQHF. The CDR3, as DNA: TGTGCCTGGAGTCCTGGACGGGGACAGCCCCAGCATTTT.

This chain uses TRBV6-5 with TRBJ2-7; D is perhaps TRBD2 (6 bases). Trimming took 6 bases from V and 3 from J, leaving 15 bases between them. The V gene's germline CDR1 is MNHEY and CDR2 SVGAGI. The CDR3 sequence is 14 residues long. The CDR3 DNA reads as TGTGCCAGCAGCCGAACGCGGGGCAACTACGAGCAGTACTTC. It specifies CASSRTRGNYEQYF.

This chain connects TRBV6-5 to TRBJ2-4; tentatively, D is TRBD1 (7 bases). From germline, CDR1 is MNHEY and CDR2 SVGAGI. The CDR3 is made up of 13 amino acids. V lost 6 bases and J 8 bases, leaving 14 bases between the germline ends. The CDR3 protein is CASRRDRKDIQYF. CDR3 nucleotide sequence: TGTGCCAGCAGGCGGGACAGAAAAGACATTCAGTACTTC.

V and J are TRBV14 and TRBJ2-5, with TRBD2 matching 9 bases. Per germline, CDR1 SGHDN and CDR2 FVKESK. This CDR3 is built from 19 residues. V shed 0 bases and J 0 bases; nucleotides not matched to a gene: 11. The CDR3: CASSQDLLLAGRYQETQYF. CDR3 DNA sequence: TGTGCCAGCAGCCAAGATCTACTCCTAGCGGGACGGTACCAAGAGACCCAGTACTTC.

The chain combines TRBV6-6 with TRBJ2-7; 9 bases align to TRBD1. This CDR3 is built from 16 residues. V trimming: 6 bases; J trimming: 4 bases; junction bases outside the gene matches: 13. The germline gives CDR1 MNHNY, CDR2 SVGAGI (reference sequence). The CDR3: CASRPSSSGQGYEQYF. The CDR3, as DNA: TGTGCCAGCAGACCGTCTTCTTCCGGACAGGGGTACGAGCAGTACTTC.

The chain uses TRBV15 and TRBJ2-7; 8 bases map to TRBD1. V lost 2 bases to trimming and J lost 6 bases; unmatched junction nucleotides: 9. Germline V lookup: CDR1 LNHNV, CDR2 YYDKDF (reference sequence). CDR3 length: 15 amino acids. The CDR3 DNA reads as TGTGCCACCAGCAGACATCTAGGACAGGGTGGCGAGCAGTACTTC. It translates to CATSRHLGQGGEQYF.

V usage is TRBV4-1 and J usage is TRBJ2-5, with TRBD2 matching 8 bases. Germline V gene sequence: CDR1 MGHRA, CDR2 YSYEKL. This CDR3 is built from 17 residues. Trimming took 1 base from V and 5 from J; bases not matched to a gene: 12. CDR3 DNA: TGCGCCAGCAGCCAAGGCCGGGGGGGCGAGTGGAGTGAGACCCAGTACTTC. This gives the protein CASSQGRGGEWSETQYF.

This clone has only a few counts. V is TRBV2 and J is TRBJ1-6; unclear D gene. Trimming removed 4 bases from V and 8 bases from J, with 9 bases in between. Per the germline V gene, CDR1 is SNHLY and CDR2 is FYNNEI. This CDR3 comprises 13 residues. CDR3 sequence (DNA): TGTGCCAGCAGTGGAGGCTTAGATTCACCCCTCCACTTT. This codes for CASSGGLDSPLHF.

This clone has just one count. The rearrangement links TRBV23-1 to TRBJ2-7; TRBD1 aligns across 7 bases. TRBV23-1 is classed as an ORF, of uncertain function. With 10 bases clipped from V and 0 bases from J, the junction kept 9 bases outside the gene matches. The CDR3 runs 14 residues. This CDR3 is CAKRQGPRSYEQYF. CDR3 nucleotides: TGCGCCAAACGACAGGGCCCCCGCTCCTACGAGCAGTACTTC.

The genes are TRBV7-2 and TRBJ2-7; 7 bases are shared with TRBD1. Trimming took 5 bases from V and 2 from J; bases not matched to a gene: 6. In germline, CDR1 is SGHTA, CDR2 FQGNSA. This CDR3 contains 14 residues. The CDR3, as DNA: TGTGCCAGCAGCGAGCCGGGACAGACCTACGAGCAGTACTTC. It codes for CASSEPGQTYEQYF.

This chain links TRBV11-1 with TRBJ1-1; D perhaps matches TRBD1 (6 bases). V was pared by 4 bases and J by 10 bases, with 16 bases between. CDR3 length equals 13 residues. Germline values: CDR1 SGHAT, CDR2 FQDESV (reference sequence). CDR3 region: CASSSEALGGAFF. CDR3 DNA: TGTGCCAGCAGCTCCGAGGCCTTAGGGGGAGCTTTCTTT.

The chain has TRBV19 and TRBJ2-7; D is perhaps TRBD2 (6 bases). The CDR3 contains 15 residues. V shed 4 bases and J shed 2 bases, with 15 bases lying between them. The germline V gene encodes CDR1 LNHDA and CDR2 SQIVND (reference sequence). The CDR3, as DNA: TGTGCCAGTAGTAACTCACCGGGACTTCCCTACGAGCAGTACTTC. Its translation is CASSNSPGLPYEQYF.

V and J are TRBV12-3 or TRBV12-4 and TRBJ1-1, with D perhaps matching TRBD1 (6 bases). V shed 1 base and J shed 10 bases, with 10 bases lying between them. The CDR3 contains 12 residues. CDR3 nucleotide sequence: TGTGCCAGCAGTTTAGAAGGGGGGGGAGCTTTCTTT. Encoded protein: CASSLEGGGAFF.

This clone appeared once. The rearrangement uses TRBV2 and TRBJ1-5; D may be TRBD1 (6 bases). The CDR3 has 13 amino acids. V was cut by 7 bases and J by 6 bases, with 13 bases left in between. CDR1 and CDR2 from the germline V gene are SNHLY and FYNNEI. CDR3 in DNA: TGTGCCAGCACCACAGGGATTGGTCAGCCCCAGCATTTT. Encoded protein: CASTTGIGQPQHF.

This CDR3 is CASSLDPWTVLYGYTF. Written as DNA, the CDR3 is TGTGCCAGCAGCTTGGATCCTTGGACAGTGCTTTATGGCTACACCTTC. This chain links TRBV5-5 with TRBJ1-2; TRBD1 is a possible D gene (6 bases). CDR1 SGHKS and CDR2 YYEKEE come from the germline V gene (reference sequence). The CDR3 has 16 amino acids. V dropped 0 bases and J dropped 5 bases, with 17 bases sitting between them.

This clone was seen a single time. The chain has TRBV6-1 and TRBJ2-5; D may be TRBD1 (5 bases). CDR1 is MNHNS and CDR2 is SASEGT in the germline V gene. The V end lost 1 base, the J end lost 2 bases, and 11 bases lay between the germline ends. The CDR3 is 15 amino acids. The DNA for the CDR3 is TGTGCCAGCAGTGAAGGTATCGGACAACAAGAGACCCAGTACTTC. It specifies CASSEGIGQQETQYF.

The genes are TRBV7-3 and TRBJ2-1, with 8 nucleotides matching TRBD1. With 5 bases clipped from V and 12 bases from J, the junction kept 6 bases outside the gene matches. The CDR3 is 12 amino acids. Germline lookup yields CDR1 SGHTA and CDR2 FQGTGA. The CDR3 DNA is TGTGCCAGCAGCCTTCGACAGGGGTTGCAGTTCTTC. Protein: CASSLRQGLQFF.

V gene TRBV15 combines with J gene TRBJ2-1, with no clear D. This CDR3 is 15 amino acids long. Germline assignment: CDR1 LNHNV and CDR2 YYDKDF (reference sequence). Trimming took off 1 base at V and 8 bases at J, with 15 bases between the two ends. CDR3 region: CATSRGPSLVHEQFF. The CDR3 DNA sequence: TGTGCCACCAGCAGAGGTCCTAGTTTGGTGCATGAGCAGTTCTTC.

This clone was recorded a few times. This chain links TRBV28 with TRBJ1-2, with 7 bases aligning to TRBD1. CDR1 is MDHEN, CDR2 SYDVKM, per germline. Unmatched junction bases numbered 14, after V lost 5 bases and J lost 8 bases. The CDR3 length is 15 residues. As DNA, the CDR3 is TGTGCCAGCAGTACCCCGACAGGGATGAACGGAGGCTACACCTTC. Its translation is CASSTPTGMNGGYTF.

V and J are TRBV5-1 and TRBJ2-5; 7 nucleotides agree with TRBD1. Germline V CDR1 and CDR2: SGHRS, YFSETQ. The CDR3 is 18 residues long. Trimming removed 4 bases from V and 2 bases from J; junction bases left unmatched: 17. CDR3 bases: TGCGCCAGCAGCGCCTCACTATCCGGGACAGCCCTTCAAGAGACCCAGTACTTC. Amino acids: CASSASLSGTALQETQYF.

This clone came up a few times. The CDR3 DNA sequence: TGTGCCAGCAGTTCGGAGACTAACTATGGCTACACCTTC. Translation gives CASSSETNYGYTF. The V call is TRBV27, the J call TRBJ1-2; D call uncertain. V shed 4 bases and J shed 0 bases, with 6 bases lying between them. The CDR3 loop spans 13 amino acids. The germline V gene has CDR1 MNHEY and CDR2 SMNVEV (reference sequence).

This chain uses TRBV7-9 with TRBJ2-5; tentatively, D is TRBD1 (5 bases). The CDR3 contains 14 residues. Trimming took off 7 bases at V and 1 base at J, with 13 bases between the two ends. In germline, CDR1 is SEHNR, CDR2 FQNEAQ (reference sequence). The CDR3 sequence is CASTDIDSQETQYF. The CDR3 DNA follows: TGTGCCAGCACCGATATAGACAGCCAAGAGACCCAGTACTTC.

The V call is TRBV7-9, the J call TRBJ2-1; D is undetermined. Germline CDR1 SEHNR, CDR2 FQNEAQ (reference sequence). This CDR3 spans 14 amino acids. V was clipped by 7 bases and J by 6 bases, with 16 bases between them. DNA for the CDR3: TGTGCCAGCAAAAGTTGGCGGAACACCAATGAGCAGTTCTTC. Protein sequence: CASKSWRNTNEQFF.

Points on this clone: Other DNA sequences in the sample encode the same CDR3. The rearrangement links TRBV5-6 to TRBJ2-1; 10 bases line up with TRBD2. Looked up from germline, CDR1 is SGHDT and CDR2 is YYEEEE. Unmatched junction bases numbered 4, after V lost 0 bases and J lost 7 bases. This CDR3 has 15 residues. CDR3 in DNA: TGTGCCAGCAGCTTGGGGCTAGCGGGAGTAAATGAGCAGTTCTTC. Protein product: CASSLGLAGVNEQFF.